This TCR beta chain was obtained from a study of T cells in localized non-small cell lung cancer. With V trimmed by 5 bases and J by 2 bases, 6 bases remained unmatched. Germline lookup yields CDR1 SGHNT and CDR2 YENEEA. The CDR3 spans 15 residues. This clone has more than one count but fewer than ten. Harvested at least 2 cm beyond the tumor margin, adjacent lung showed no atypia. TCRdb keeps only in-frame clones here, not all; method: immunoSEQ multiplex PCR. The profile shows 1,500 to 2,000 clones, approximately 20% of them singletons. The receptor was derived from a female donor older than 55 with stage I lung adenocarcinoma. The rearrangement links TRBV11-3 to TRBJ2-5; 9 bases are shared with TRBD1. The starting material was normal lung tissue next to the tumor, obtained before any cancer treatment. The CDR3 sequence: CASSSGQGPQETQYF. CDR3 nucleotides: TGTGCCAGCAGCAGCGGACAGGGGCCACAAGAGACCCAGTACTTC.